The following is a T cell receptor beta chain sequence with its context. Its specificity is unknown. Trimming took off 5 bases at V and 4 bases at J, with 17 bases between the two ends. The CDR3 length is 15 residues. The germline V gene encodes CDR1 KGHSH and CDR2 LQKENI. The source of the sample is a study of blood T cells in healthy people across ages. Whole-study results and caveats: Compared with aged donors, long-lived donors showed fewer expanded clones, suggesting selection. Investigators viewed diversity estimates from one million T cells as underestimates, the study reported.

Primers used in a second PCR of roughly 6 to 12 cycles were a sample-barcoded 5' primer and a J-beta primer mix. TCRdb independently ran MiXCR on the 5' RACE reads; one entry per CDR3 protein. The sample records 600,000 to 850,000 distinct CDR3 sequences, roughly 25% being singletons. These data also formed part of another study, on T cells of mothers and their children.

The material sequenced was blood. The chain combines TRBV18 with TRBJ2-5, with a weak D call TRBD2 (6 bases). This receptor was taken from a boy between 10 and 17 years old in good health. This CDR3 is CASSSNPGVRETQYF. CDR3 in DNA: TGTGCCAGCTCATCGAACCCGGGAGTTCGAGAGACCCAGTACTTC.